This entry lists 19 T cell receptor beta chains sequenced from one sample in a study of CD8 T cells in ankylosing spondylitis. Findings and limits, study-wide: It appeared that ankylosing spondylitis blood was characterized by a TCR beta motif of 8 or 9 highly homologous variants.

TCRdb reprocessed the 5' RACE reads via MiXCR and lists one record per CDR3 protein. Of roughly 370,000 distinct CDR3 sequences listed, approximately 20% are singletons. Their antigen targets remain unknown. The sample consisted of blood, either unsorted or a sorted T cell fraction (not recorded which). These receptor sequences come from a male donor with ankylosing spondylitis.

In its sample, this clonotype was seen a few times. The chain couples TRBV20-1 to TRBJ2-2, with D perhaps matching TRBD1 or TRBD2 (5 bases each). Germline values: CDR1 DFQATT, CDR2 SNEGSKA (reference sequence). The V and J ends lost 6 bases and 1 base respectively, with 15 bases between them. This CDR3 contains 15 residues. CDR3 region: CSAMTGTRNTGELFF. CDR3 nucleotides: TGCAGTGCAATGACCGGGACCAGGAACACCGGGGAGCTGTTTTTT.

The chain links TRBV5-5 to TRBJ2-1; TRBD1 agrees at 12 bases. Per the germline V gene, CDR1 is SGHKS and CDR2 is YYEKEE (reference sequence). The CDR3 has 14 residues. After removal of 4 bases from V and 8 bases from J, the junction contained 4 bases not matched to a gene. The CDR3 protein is CASSGTGGAYEQFF. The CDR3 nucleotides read TGTGCCAGCAGCGGGACAGGGGGCGCATATGAGCAGTTCTTC.

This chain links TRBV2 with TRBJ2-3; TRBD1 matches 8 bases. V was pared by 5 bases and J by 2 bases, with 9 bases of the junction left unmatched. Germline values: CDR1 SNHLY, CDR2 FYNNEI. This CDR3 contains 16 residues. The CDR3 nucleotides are TGTGCCAGCAGTAACAGGGGGGACCATCTCACAGATACGCAGTATTTT. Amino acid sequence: CASSNRGDHLTDTQYF.

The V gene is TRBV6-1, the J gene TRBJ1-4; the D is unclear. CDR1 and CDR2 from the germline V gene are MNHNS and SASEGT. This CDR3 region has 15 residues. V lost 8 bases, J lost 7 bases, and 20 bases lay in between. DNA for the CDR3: TGTGCCAGCCGGCCCCTAAACGTCCCTACTGAAAAACTGTTTTTT. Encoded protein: CASRPLNVPTEKLFF.

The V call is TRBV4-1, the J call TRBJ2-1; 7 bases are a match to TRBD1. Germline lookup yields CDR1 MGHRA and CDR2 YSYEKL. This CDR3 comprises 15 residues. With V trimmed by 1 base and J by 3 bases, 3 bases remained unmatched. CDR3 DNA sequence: TGCGCCAGCAGCCAAGGAGGGACAGACTACAATGAGCAGTTCTTC. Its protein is CASSQGGTDYNEQFF.

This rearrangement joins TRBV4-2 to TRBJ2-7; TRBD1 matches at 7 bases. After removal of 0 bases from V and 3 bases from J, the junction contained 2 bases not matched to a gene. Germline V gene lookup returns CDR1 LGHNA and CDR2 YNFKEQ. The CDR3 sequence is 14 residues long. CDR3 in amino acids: CASSQERDSYEQYF. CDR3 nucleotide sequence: TGTGCCAGCAGCCAAGAGAGGGACAGCTACGAGCAGTACTTC.

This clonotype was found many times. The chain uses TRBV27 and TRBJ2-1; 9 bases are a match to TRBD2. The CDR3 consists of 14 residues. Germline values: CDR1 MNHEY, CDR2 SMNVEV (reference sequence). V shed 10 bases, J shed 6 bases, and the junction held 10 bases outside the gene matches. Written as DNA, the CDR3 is TGTGCCACCCGATTAAGCGGGAGGCTCAATGAGCAGTTCTTC. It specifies CATRLSGRLNEQFF.

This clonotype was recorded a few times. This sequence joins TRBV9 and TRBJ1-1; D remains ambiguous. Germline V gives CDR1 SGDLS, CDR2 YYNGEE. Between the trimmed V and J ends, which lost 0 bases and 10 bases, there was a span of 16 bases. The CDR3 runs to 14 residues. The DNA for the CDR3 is TGTGCCAGCAGCGTAGGACTACCGTCAGACGGAGCTTTCTTT. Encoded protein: CASSVGLPSDGAFF.

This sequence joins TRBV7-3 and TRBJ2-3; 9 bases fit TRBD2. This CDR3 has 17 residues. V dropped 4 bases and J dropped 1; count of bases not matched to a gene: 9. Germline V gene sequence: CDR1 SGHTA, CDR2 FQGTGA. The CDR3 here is CASSSVTTSGGTDTQYF. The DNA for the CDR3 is TGTGCCAGCAGCTCGGTAACGACTAGCGGAGGCACAGATACGCAGTATTTT.

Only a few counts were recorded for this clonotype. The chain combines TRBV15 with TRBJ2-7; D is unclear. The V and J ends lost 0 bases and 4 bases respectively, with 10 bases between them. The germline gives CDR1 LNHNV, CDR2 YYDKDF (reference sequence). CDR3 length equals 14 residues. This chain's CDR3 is CATSRDGRQYEQYF. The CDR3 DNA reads TGTGCCACCAGCAGAGATGGAAGGCAGTACGAGCAGTACTTC.

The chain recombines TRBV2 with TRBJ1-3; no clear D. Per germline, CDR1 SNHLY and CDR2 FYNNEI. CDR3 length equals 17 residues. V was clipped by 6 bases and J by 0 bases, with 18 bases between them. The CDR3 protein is CASRTLTWTVSGNTIYF. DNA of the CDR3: TGTGCCAGCAGGACCCTCACCTGGACGGTCTCTGGAAACACCATATATTTT.

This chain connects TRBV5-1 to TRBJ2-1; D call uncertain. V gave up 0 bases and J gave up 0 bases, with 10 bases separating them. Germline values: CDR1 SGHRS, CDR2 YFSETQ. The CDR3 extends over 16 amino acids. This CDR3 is CASSLGISSSYNEQFF. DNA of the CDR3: TGCGCCAGCAGCTTGGGTATCAGTTCCTCCTACAATGAGCAGTTCTTC.

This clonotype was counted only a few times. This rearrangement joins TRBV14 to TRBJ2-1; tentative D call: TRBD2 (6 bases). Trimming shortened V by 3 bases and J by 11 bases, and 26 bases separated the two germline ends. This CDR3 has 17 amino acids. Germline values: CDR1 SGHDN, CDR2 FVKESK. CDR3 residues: CASSQGPPGLRRVKQFF. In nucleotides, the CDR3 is TGTGCCAGCAGCCAGGGACCCCCGGGACTCCGCCGCGTAAAGCAGTTCTTC. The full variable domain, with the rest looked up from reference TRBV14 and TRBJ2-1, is EAGVTQFPSHSVIEKGQTVTLRCDPISGHDNLYWYRRVMGKEIKFLLHFVKESKQDESGMPNNRFLAERTGGTYSTLKVQPAELEDSGVYFCASSQGPPGLRRVKQFFGPGTRLTVL.

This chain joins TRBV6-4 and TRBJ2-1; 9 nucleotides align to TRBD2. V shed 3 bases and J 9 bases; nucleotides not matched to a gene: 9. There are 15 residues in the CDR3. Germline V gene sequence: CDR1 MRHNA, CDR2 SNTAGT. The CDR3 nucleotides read TGTGCCAGCAGTGAGCGGCTAGCGGGATATTTTGAGCAGTTCTTC. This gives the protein CASSERLAGYFEQFF.

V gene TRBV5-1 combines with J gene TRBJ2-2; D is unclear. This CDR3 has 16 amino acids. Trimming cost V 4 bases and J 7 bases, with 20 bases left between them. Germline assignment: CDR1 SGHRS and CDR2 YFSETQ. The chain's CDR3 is CASSTGSVEAGGELFF. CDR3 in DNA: TGCGCCAGCAGCACCGGGTCAGTTGAGGCTGGCGGGGAGCTGTTTTTT.

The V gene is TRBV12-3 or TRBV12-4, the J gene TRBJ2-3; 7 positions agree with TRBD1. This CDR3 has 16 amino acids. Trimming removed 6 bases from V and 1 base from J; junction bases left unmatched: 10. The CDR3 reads CASSRTHTGGTDTQYF. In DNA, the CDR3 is TGTGCCAGCAGCCGCACGCATACAGGGGGCACAGATACGCAGTATTTT.

The CDR3 protein is CASTTGLDLRETQYF. The CDR3 DNA is TGTGCCAGCACCACGGGACTGGACCTAAGAGAGACCCAGTACTTC. The V call is TRBV11-1, the J call TRBJ2-5; tentatively, D is TRBD2 (6 bases). The germline CDR1 and CDR2 sequences are SGHAT and FQDESV (reference sequence). This CDR3 is 15 amino acids long. Trimming took 7 bases from V and 4 from J, leaving 19 bases between them.

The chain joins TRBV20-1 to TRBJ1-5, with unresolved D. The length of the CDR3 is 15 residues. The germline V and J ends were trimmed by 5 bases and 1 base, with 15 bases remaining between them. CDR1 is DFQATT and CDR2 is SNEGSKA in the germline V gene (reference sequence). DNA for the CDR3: TGCAGTGCTGGGCCGGGGTCTACGAGCAATCAGCCCCAGCATTTT. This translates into CSAGPGSTSNQPQHF.

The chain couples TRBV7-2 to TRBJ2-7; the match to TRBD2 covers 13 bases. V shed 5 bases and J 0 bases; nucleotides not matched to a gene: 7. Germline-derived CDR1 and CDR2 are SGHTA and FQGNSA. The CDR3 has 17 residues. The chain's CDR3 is CASSPQGLAGLSYEQYF. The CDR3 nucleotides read TGTGCCAGCAGCCCCCAGGGACTAGCGGGACTCTCCTACGAGCAGTACTTC.